This TCR beta chain appears in the sequencing data of a study of response to subunit inactivated influenza vaccine. This clonotype turned up a few times. This CDR3 is built from 16 residues. The germline CDR1 and CDR2 sequences are SGDLS and YYNGEE. Trimming cost V 0 bases and J 6 bases; bases outside gene matches: 9. TCRdb re-derived calls from the RT-PCR reads in MiXCR, one entry per CDR3 protein. The sample yields a few hundred thousand distinct CDR3 sequences, less than 15% seen once. Sample: PBMCs from blood, taken about 12 days after vaccination. This sequence originates from a man in his fifties or sixties who received an inactivated influenza vaccine. The chain carries TRBV9 and TRBJ2-3, with 8 bases aligning to TRBD2. The chain's CDR3 is CASSVDASGLSDTQYF. The CDR3 DNA sequence: TGTGCCAGCAGCGTAGATGCTAGCGGGCTGTCTGATACGCAGTATTTT.